Listed below are T cell receptor beta chains from one sample, sequenced in a study of control samples from healthy donors and cancer patients. Using immunoSEQ multiplex PCR, the repertoire was profiled, and TCRdb retains in-frame clones only, with some absent. The repertoire has 80,000 to 100,000 clones, around 80% of them found once; the top ten carry roughly a tenth. Sequencing was carried out using blood. The receptors shown here come from a woman aged 30 to 39 in good health. Both conserved end residues are part of each CDR3. D genes are given only for firm matches. Clone size, where shown, is once, few, many, or a class for clones that have expanded.

>NA|NA|TRBJ1-2|TRBV5-1
TGCGCCAGCAGCTTGGACGGAATTCAGGGACGGGGCTACACCTTC
CASSLDGIQGRGYTF
>TRBD2|NA|TRBJ2-7|TRBV11-2
TGTGCCAGCAGCTTCCTCGCGGGGGACTCCTACGAGCAGTACTTC
CASSFLAGDSYEQYF
>TRBD2|once|TRBJ2-3|TRBV5-5
TGTGCCAGCAGCGGAGTAGCGGGGGGCCGCACAGATACGCAGTATTTT
CASSGVAGGRTDTQYF
>TRBD2|NA|TRBJ2-5|TRBV12-5
TGTGCTAGTGGTTTGGTACTAGCGGGGGGGGAGACCCAGTACTTC
CASGLVLAGGETQYF
>NA|NA|TRBJ1-3|TRBV4-3
TGCGCCAGCAGCCAGGGATCTGGAAACACCATATATTTT
CASSQGSGNTIYF
>NA|NA|TRBJ1-2|TRBV21-1
TGTGCCAGCAGCGTCCCCGTGGGGGGAAACTATGGCTACACCTTC
CASSVPVGGNYGYTF
>NA|NA|TRBJ1-1|TRBV12-5
TGTGCTAGTGGTTTGGCCTTGCCCCAAGTCAAGGGGAACACTGAAGCTTTCTTT
CASGLALPQVKGNTEAFF
>NA|NA|TRBJ2-4|TRBV4-2
TGTGCCAGCAGCCAAGAAGGAGCTAGTTCAGCCAAAAACATTCAGTACTTC
CASSQEGASSAKNIQYF
>NA|NA|TRBJ2-5|TRBV12-5
TGTGCTAGTGGTTTGGTTAGGAAGATAGGGACGCCAGAAGAGACCCAGTACTTC
CASGLVRKIGTPEETQYF
>TRBD2|NA|TRBJ2-3|TRBV9
TGTGCCAGCAGCGCGGGGGGGCAAACAGATACGCAGTATTTT
CASSAGGQTDTQYF
>TRBD2|NA|TRBJ2-7|TRBV11-2
TGTGCCAGCAGCGCCTCACACGGGGGGGCCTACGAGCAGTACTTC
CASSASHGGAYEQYF
>NA|NA|TRBJ1-3|TRBV15
TGTGCCACCAGCCCCCGGGACCCTGGAAACACCATATATTTT
CATSPRDPGNTIYF
>NA|few|TRBJ1-1|TRBV19
TGTGCCAGTAGTACGACCTCTCCACTCGGGGAAGCTTTCTTT
CASSTTSPLGEAFF
>NA|NA|TRBJ1-6|TRBV14
TGTGCCAGCAGCCTTCGTGTGGACAGTCCCTTATATAATTCACCCCTCCACTTT
CASSLRVDSPLYNSPLHF
>TRBD1|NA|TRBJ2-7|TRBV10-3
TGTGCCATCAGGAACGACAGGGGGTTCGAGCAGTACTTC
CAIRNDRGFEQYF
>NA|NA|TRBJ1-6|TRBV27
TGTGCCAGCAGCCCGGGACTCTCTTTTACACCCCTCCACTTT
CASSPGLSFTPLHF
>TRBD2|NA|TRBJ2-3|TRBV7-2
TGTGCCAGCAGCCGCAGCGGGGGGATGAGAGATACGCAGTATTTT
CASSRSGGMRDTQYF
>NA|NA|TRBJ1-2|TRBV27
TGTGCCAGCAGTGCTTCAGTGGGGGTAGATGGCTACACCTTC
CASSASVGVDGYTF
>TRBD1|NA|TRBJ1-2|TRBV6-5
TGTGCCAGCAGTTGGACCGGGACAGGGGTCTATGGCTACACCTTC
CASSWTGTGVYGYTF
>TRBD2|NA|TRBJ2-3|TRBV6-2/TRBV6-3
TGTGCCAGCAGTGGCACTAGCGGGGGAGTACTTAGCACAGATACGCAGTATTTT
CASSGTSGGVLSTDTQYF
>TRBD1|NA|TRBJ1-2|TRBV6-5
TGTGCCAGCGGCGAACAGGGGAGGGAGGGCTACACCTTC
CASGEQGREGYTF
>TRBD1|NA|TRBJ1-2|TRBV4-1
TGCGCCAGCAGCCACGTCCGGGACAGAGATGGCTACACCTTC
CASSHVRDRDGYTF
>NA|NA|TRBJ1-3|TRBV7-2
TGTGCCAGCAGCTGGACCTTCAAAGGGGGAAACACCATATATTTT
CASSWTFKGGNTIYF
>TRBD1|NA|TRBJ1-3|TRBV19
TGTGCCAGTAGTAACAGGGGGGTCCTTGGAAACACCATATATTTT
CASSNRGVLGNTIYF
>NA|NA|TRBJ1-1|TRBV7-2
TGTGCCAGCAGCTCACAGGGTTTGGGGATCGGCACTGAAGCTTTCTTT
CASSSQGLGIGTEAFF
>NA|NA|TRBJ1-1|TRBV9
TGTGCCAGCAGCGTAGGCGGGGGGGCCACGACTGAAGCTTTCTTT
CASSVGGGATTEAFF
>NA|many|TRBJ1-6|TRBV15
TGTGCCACCAGCACCAACAGGGAAACTAATTCACCCCTCCACTTT
CATSTNRETNSPLHF
>TRBD2|NA|TRBJ2-1|TRBV25-1
TGTGCCAGCAGCCGACTAGCGGGGGGGGACAATGAGCAGTTCTTC
CASSRLAGGDNEQFF
>NA|NA|TRBJ1-1|TRBV15
TGTGCCACCAGCAGAGCTCCGGGGACCGAAGCTTTCTTT
CATSRAPGTEAFF
>NA|NA|TRBJ2-7|TRBV6-2/TRBV6-3
TGTGCCAGCAGTTACTGGGAAGCGCGCTACGAGCAGTACTTC
CASSYWEARYEQYF
>NA|NA|TRBJ2-2|TRBV9
TGTGCCAGCAGCCCCCAGGGCACCGGGGAGCTGTTTTTT
CASSPQGTGELFF
>TRBD2|NA|TRBJ2-1|TRBV6-5
TGTGCCAGCAGGGAGCGGGGGGGTCCCTACAATGAGCAGTTCTTC
CASRERGGPYNEQFF
>TRBD1|few|TRBJ1-2|TRBV5-6
TGTGCCAGCAGTCGTGGGACAGGGGTTGGCTACACCTTC
CASSRGTGVGYTF
>NA|NA|TRBJ1-2|TRBV18
TGTGCCAGCTCACCGGGCAGCACTAACTATGGCTACACCTTC
CASSPGSTNYGYTF
>TRBD1|NA|TRBJ2-2|TRBV9
TGTGCCAGCAGCGCGGGACAGGGGATCAGGGAGCTGTTTTTT
CASSAGQGIRELFF
>TRBD2|NA|TRBJ2-7|TRBV5-6
TGTGCCAGCAGCCCCAGCGGGGGGGCCCCCTTCGAGCAGTACTTC
CASSPSGGAPFEQYF
>TRBD2|few|TRBJ2-3|TRBV2
TGTGCCAGCAGGGAGAGCGGGGGGGCCGGCGATACGCAGTATTTT
CASRESGGAGDTQYF